This T cell receptor beta chain was sequenced during a study of blood T cell repertoires in COVID-19. Study details: Researchers got acute and convalescent COVID-19 samples from the United States, Italy and Spain. T cells, B-cell-depleted T cells, or PBMCs provided the cDNA or gDNA that served as material.

It was during active infection that Seattle patients were enrolled and then longitudinally followed. Original analysis: How many nucleated cells were present was estimated from reference gene primer amplification. Profiled with immunoSEQ multiplex PCR; TCRdb holds only in-frame clones, not every one. Clone size and V and J calls were adopted from that table, with D and trimming inferred from the DNA. Of a few hundred thousand clones in the sample, about 90% were seen once. Unmatched junction bases numbered 4, after V lost 4 bases and J lost 7 bases. Looked up from germline, CDR1 is SQVTM and CDR2 is ANQGSEA. The CDR3 spans 12 residues.

This chain connects TRBV29-1 to TRBJ1-5; TRBD1 aligns across 7 bases. Input material: peripheral blood. The sequence derives from a woman aged 55-70 years with COVID-19, enrolled during active disease. The CDR3 DNA is TGCAGCGTTGTAACAGGGGAACAGCCCCAGCATTTT. Its translation is CSVVTGEQPQHF.